These T cell receptor beta chains were read from a single sample in a study of blood T cell repertoires in COVID-19. The repertoire was sequenced with immunoSEQ multiplex PCR; TCRdb's copy has only in-frame clones and lacks some. The table includes around 89,000 clones, 80% to 90% detected once. The material sequenced was peripheral blood. The source of these receptors is a man aged 50-60 years with acute or convalescent COVID-19. Each CDR3 is given without its conserved first and last residue.

CDR3aa: ASSVSGYTEAF; j_gene: TRBJ1-1; v_gene: TRBV2; len: 11
CDR3aa: ASSAGLAGLAVDEQF; j_gene: TRBJ2-1; v_gene: TRBV19; len: 15
CDR3aa: ASSLLGTAGRANTGELF; j_gene: TRBJ2-2; v_gene: TRBV7-3; len: 17
CDR3aa: ASSLYDEQF; j_gene: TRBJ2-1; v_gene: TRBV5-6; len: 9
CDR3aa: ASSGQGATNEKLF; j_gene: TRBJ1-4; v_gene: TRBV9; len: 13
CDR3aa: ASSQEVAGKGGEQY; j_gene: TRBJ2-7; v_gene: TRBV3-1/TRBV3-2; len: 14
CDR3aa: ASSQGGNWYGYT; j_gene: TRBJ1-2; v_gene: TRBV4-1; len: 12
CDR3aa: ASSPQGAHTEAF; j_gene: TRBJ1-1; v_gene: TRBV7-9; len: 12
CDR3aa: SALGQGAGETQY; j_gene: TRBJ2-5; v_gene: TRBV29-1; len: 12
CDR3aa: ASTIMLGARTEAF; j_gene: TRBJ1-1; v_gene: TRBV7-9; len: 13
CDR3aa: ASSPSRTGGGYT; j_gene: TRBJ1-2; v_gene: TRBV27; len: 12
CDR3aa: ASTTREGSPLH; j_gene: TRBJ1-6; v_gene: TRBV25-1; len: 11
CDR3aa: ASSIEVRSGGNTEAF; j_gene: TRBJ1-1; v_gene: TRBV19; len: 15
CDR3aa: ASSHPRADAPYGYT; j_gene: TRBJ1-2; v_gene: TRBV4-1; len: 14
CDR3aa: AWSGNRGPGYT; j_gene: TRBJ1-2; v_gene: TRBV30; len: 11
CDR3aa: ASSPLSLNTEAF; j_gene: TRBJ1-1; v_gene: TRBV5-1; len: 12
CDR3aa: ASRPETGGYSNQPQH; j_gene: TRBJ1-5; v_gene: TRBV27; len: 15
CDR3aa: ASSVGRGVSNQPQH; j_gene: TRBJ1-5; v_gene: TRBV2; len: 14
CDR3aa: ASSQEELYSGNTIY; j_gene: TRBJ1-3; v_gene: TRBV4-1; len: 14
CDR3aa: ASSLPGGNIQY; j_gene: TRBJ2-4; v_gene: TRBV28; len: 11
CDR3aa: ASSDRDYTEAF; j_gene: TRBJ1-1; v_gene: TRBV6-1; len: 11
CDR3aa: ASSVQDSLSPLGYT; j_gene: TRBJ1-2; v_gene: TRBV9; len: 14
CDR3aa: ASSPPHTGGRSDGYT; j_gene: TRBJ1-2; v_gene: TRBV18; len: 15
CDR3aa: ASSQNRGGYETQY; j_gene: TRBJ2-5; v_gene: TRBV14; len: 13
CDR3aa: SVMGQGVYNEQF; j_gene: TRBJ2-1; v_gene: TRBV29-1; len: 12
CDR3aa: ASRRGGDTQY; j_gene: TRBJ2-3; v_gene: TRBV6-5; len: 10
CDR3aa: ASSIGQGTDTQY; j_gene: TRBJ2-3; v_gene: TRBV19; len: 12
CDR3aa: ASSVGTGYTGELF; j_gene: TRBJ2-2; v_gene: TRBV9; len: 13
CDR3aa: AWRAVGSNQPQH; j_gene: TRBJ1-5; v_gene: TRBV30; len: 12
CDR3aa: ASSALGSEQETQY; j_gene: TRBJ2-5; v_gene: TRBV5-1; len: 13
CDR3aa: ASSADRGEQY; j_gene: TRBJ2-7; v_gene: TRBV7-2; len: 10
CDR3aa: ASSPLQGTGELF; j_gene: TRBJ2-2; v_gene: TRBV4-2; len: 12
CDR3aa: AGQRNTGELF; j_gene: TRBJ2-2; v_gene: TRBV6-4; len: 10
CDR3aa: ASSLVQGMGADTQY; j_gene: TRBJ2-3; v_gene: TRBV11-2; len: 14
CDR3aa: ASSIRQGTGKLF; j_gene: TRBJ1-4; v_gene: TRBV11-2; len: 12
CDR3aa: ASSSASGGTNNEQF; j_gene: TRBJ2-1; v_gene: TRBV6-6; len: 14
CDR3aa: ASNGLDRPNSPLH; j_gene: TRBJ1-6; v_gene: TRBV7-2; len: 13
CDR3aa: ASSTRQKAYT; j_gene: TRBJ1-2; v_gene: TRBV2; len: 10
CDR3aa: ASSENSPRVSGYT; j_gene: TRBJ1-2; v_gene: TRBV2; len: 13